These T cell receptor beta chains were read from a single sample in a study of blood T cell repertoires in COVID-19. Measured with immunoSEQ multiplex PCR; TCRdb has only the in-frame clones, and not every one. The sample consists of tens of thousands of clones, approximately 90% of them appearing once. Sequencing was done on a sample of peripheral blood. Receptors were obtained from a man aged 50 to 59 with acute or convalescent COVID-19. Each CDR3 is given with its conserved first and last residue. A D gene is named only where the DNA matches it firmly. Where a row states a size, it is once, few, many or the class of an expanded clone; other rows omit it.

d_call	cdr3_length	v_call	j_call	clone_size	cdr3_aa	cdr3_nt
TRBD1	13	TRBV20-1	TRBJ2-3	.	CSASHQGVDTQYF	TGCAGTGCTAGTCACCAGGGGGTAGATACGCAGTATTTT
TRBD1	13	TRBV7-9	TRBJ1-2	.	CASSSRGSGGYTF	TGTGCCAGCAGCTCCAGGGGGAGCGGTGGCTACACCTTC
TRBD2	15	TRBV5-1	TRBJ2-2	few	CASSLAGALSGELFF	TGCGCCAGCTCCCTAGCGGGAGCCCTTAGCGGGGAGCTGTTTTTT
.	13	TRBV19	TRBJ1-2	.	CASSTPSGGEYTF	TGTGCCAGTAGTACTCCCTCTGGCGGGGAATACACCTTC
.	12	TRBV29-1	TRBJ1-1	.	CSVDRGNTEAFF	TGCAGCGTTGACAGGGGGAACACTGAAGCTTTCTTT
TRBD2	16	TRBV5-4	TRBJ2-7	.	CASSSDGTSASYEQYF	TGTGCCAGCAGCTCGGATGGTACTAGCGCCTCCTACGAGCAGTACTTC
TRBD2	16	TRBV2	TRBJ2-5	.	CASSEERLAGQETQYF	TGTGCCAGCAGTGAAGAGAGACTAGCGGGACAAGAGACCCAGTACTTC
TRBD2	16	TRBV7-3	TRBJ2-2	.	CASSKLAGGPAGELFF	TGTGCCAGCAGCAAACTAGCGGGAGGGCCAGCAGGGGAGCTGTTTTTT
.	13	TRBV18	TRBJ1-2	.	CASSTLEGDGYTF	TGTGCCAGCTCGACATTGGAGGGTGACGGCTACACCTTC
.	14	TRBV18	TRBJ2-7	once	CASSPRGGLYEQYF	TGTGCCAGCTCACCACGAGGCGGCCTCTACGAGCAGTACTTC
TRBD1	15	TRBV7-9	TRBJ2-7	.	CASSSRQGTLGEQYF	TGTGCCAGCAGCTCCCGACAGGGGACCCTAGGTGAGCAGTACTTC
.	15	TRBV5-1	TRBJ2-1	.	CASSFRGDAYNEQFF	TGCGCCAGCAGCTTTAGGGGCGACGCCTACAATGAGCAGTTCTTC
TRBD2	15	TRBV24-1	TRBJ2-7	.	CATSVAAGGVAEQYF	TGTGCCACCAGTGTCGCGGCGGGAGGAGTAGCCGAGCAGTACTTC
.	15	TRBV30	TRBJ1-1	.	CAWSAPGNENTEAFF	TGTGCCTGGAGTGCTCCAGGGAACGAGAACACTGAAGCTTTCTTT
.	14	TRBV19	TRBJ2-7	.	CASSIGPTRGEQYF	TGTGCCAGTAGTATAGGGCCGACTAGGGGCGAGCAGTACTTC